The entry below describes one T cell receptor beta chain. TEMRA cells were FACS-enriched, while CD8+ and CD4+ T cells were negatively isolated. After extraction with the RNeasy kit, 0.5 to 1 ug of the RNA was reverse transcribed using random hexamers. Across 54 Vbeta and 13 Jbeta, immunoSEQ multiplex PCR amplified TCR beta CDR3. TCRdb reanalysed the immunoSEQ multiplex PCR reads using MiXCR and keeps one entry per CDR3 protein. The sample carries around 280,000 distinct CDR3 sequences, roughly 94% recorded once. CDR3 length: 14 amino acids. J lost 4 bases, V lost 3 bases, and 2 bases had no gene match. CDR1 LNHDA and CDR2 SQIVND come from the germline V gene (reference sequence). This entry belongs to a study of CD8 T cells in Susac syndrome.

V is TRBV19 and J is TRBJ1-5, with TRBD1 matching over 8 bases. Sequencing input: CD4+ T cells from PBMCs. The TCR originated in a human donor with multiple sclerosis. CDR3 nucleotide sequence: TGTGCCAGTAGTATGACAGGGGCGAATCAGCCCCAGCATTTT. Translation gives CASSMTGANQPQHF.